This T cell receptor beta chain stems from a study of T cells expressing NK-cell markers. Across the study: The TCR beta repertoires were obtained from sorted CD3+CD56+NKG2C+, CD3+CD56+NKG2C- and CD3+CD56-NKG2C+ T cells. The authors sequenced eight donors, of whom seven were HCMV-seropositive and one was seronegative.

The CDR3 length is 14 residues. Germline V gene data show CDR1 as SGHAT and CDR2 as FQNNGV. TCRdb reanalyzed the 5' RACE reads, giving one entry per CDR3 protein sequence and no DNA. This repertoire includes 550,000 to 600,000 distinct CDR3 sequences. The chain has TRBV11-2 and TRBJ1-1. This sequence was found in a man younger than 35 in good health. The sequencing sample was made of blood T cells: a sorted CD56 or NKG2C T cell subset, CD4+ or CD8+ T cells, or bulk PBMC T cells (not recorded which). CDR3 sequence reads: CASSLVAQNPEAFF. The full variable domain, its missing parts supplied by reference TRBV11-2 and TRBJ1-1, is EAGVAQSPRYKIIEKRQSVAFWCNPISGHATLYWYQQILGQGPKLLIQFQNNGVVDDSQLPKDRFSAERLKGVDSTLKIQPAKLEDSAVYLCASSLVAQNPEAFFGQGTRLTVV.